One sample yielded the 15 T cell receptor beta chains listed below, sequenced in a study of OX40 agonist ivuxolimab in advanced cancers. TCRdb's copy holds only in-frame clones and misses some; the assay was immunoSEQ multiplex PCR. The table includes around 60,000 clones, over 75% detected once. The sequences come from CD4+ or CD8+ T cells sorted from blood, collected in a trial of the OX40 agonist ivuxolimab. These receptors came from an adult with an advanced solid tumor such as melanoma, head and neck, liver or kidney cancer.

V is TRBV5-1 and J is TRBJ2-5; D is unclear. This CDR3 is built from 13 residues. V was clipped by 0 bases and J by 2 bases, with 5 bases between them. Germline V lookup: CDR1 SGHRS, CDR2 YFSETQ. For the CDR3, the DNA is TGCGCCAGCAGCTTGGTACAGCAAGAGACCCAGTACTTC. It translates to CASSLVQQETQYF. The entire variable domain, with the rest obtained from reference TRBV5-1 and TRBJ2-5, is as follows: KAGVTQTPRYLIKTRGQQVTLSCSPISGHRSVSWYQQTPGQGLQFLFEYFSETQRNKGNFPGRFSGRQFSNSRSEMNVSTLELGDSALYLCASSLVQQETQYFGPGTRLLVL.

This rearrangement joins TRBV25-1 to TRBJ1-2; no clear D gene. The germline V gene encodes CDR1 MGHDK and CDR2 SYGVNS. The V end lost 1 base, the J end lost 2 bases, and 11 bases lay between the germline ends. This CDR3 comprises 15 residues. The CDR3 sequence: CASSELGTENYGYTF. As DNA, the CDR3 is TGTGCCAGCAGTGAATTAGGCACAGAGAACTATGGCTACACCTTC.

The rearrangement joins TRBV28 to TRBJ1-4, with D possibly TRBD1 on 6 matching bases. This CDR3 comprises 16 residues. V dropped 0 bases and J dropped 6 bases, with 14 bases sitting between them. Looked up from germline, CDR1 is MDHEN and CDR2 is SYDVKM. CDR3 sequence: CASSLWSGRGHEKLFF. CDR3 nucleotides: TGTGCCAGCAGTTTATGGTCGGGCAGGGGACATGAAAAACTGTTTTTT.

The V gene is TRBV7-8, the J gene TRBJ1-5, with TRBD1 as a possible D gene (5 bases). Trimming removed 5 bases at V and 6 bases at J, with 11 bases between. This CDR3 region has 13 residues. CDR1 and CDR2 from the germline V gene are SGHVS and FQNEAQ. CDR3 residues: CASSLLGGQPQHF. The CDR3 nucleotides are TGTGCCAGCAGCCTCCTTGGGGGTCAGCCCCAGCATTTT. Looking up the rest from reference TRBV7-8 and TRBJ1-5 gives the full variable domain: GAGVSQSPRYKVAKRGQDVALRCDPISGHVSLFWYQQALGQGPEFLTYFQNEAQLDKSGLPSDRFFAERPEGSVSTLKIQRTQQEDSAVYLCASSLLGGQPQHFGDGTRLSIL.

CDR3 protein: CASSIDDTYEQYF. CDR3 nucleotides: TGTGCCAGTAGTATAGACGATACCTACGAGCAGTACTTC. This chain connects TRBV19 to TRBJ2-7; no definite D call. The CDR3 is 13 residues long. In germline, CDR1 is LNHDA, CDR2 SQIVND (reference sequence). The V and J ends lost 0 bases and 2 bases respectively, with 5 bases between them.

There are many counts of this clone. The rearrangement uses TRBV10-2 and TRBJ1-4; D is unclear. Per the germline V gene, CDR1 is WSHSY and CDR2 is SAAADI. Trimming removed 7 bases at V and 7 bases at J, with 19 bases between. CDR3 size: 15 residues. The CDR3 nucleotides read TGCGCCAGCACCACCTCGGGAAGGGTCAGTGAAAAACTGTTTTTT. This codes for CASTTSGRVSEKLFF.

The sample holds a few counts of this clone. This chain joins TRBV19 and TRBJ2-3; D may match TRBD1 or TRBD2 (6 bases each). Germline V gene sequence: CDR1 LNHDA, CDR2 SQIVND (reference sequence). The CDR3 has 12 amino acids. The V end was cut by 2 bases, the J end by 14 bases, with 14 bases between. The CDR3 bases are TGTGCCAGTAGTATACGGAGGGGGGATCGGTATTTT. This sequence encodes CASSIRRGDRYF.

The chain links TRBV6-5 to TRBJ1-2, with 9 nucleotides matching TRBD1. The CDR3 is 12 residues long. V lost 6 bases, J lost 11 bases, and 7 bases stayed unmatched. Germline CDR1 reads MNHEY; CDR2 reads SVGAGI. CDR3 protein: CASRPGQGPYTF. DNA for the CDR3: TGTGCCAGCAGACCGGGACAGGGCCCTTACACCTTC.

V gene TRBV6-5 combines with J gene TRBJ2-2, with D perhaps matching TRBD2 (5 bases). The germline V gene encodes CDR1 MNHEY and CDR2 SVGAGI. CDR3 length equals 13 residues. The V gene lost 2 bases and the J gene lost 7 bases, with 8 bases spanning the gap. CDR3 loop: CASSYGRGGELFF. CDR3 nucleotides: TGTGCCAGCAGTTACGGGAGAGGCGGGGAGCTGTTTTTT.

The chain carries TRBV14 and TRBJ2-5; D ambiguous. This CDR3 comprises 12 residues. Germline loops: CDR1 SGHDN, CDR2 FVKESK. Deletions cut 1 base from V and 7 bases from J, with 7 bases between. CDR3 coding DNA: TGTGCCAGCAGCCAAGGTGCCTGGACCCAGTACTTC. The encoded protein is CASSQGAWTQYF.

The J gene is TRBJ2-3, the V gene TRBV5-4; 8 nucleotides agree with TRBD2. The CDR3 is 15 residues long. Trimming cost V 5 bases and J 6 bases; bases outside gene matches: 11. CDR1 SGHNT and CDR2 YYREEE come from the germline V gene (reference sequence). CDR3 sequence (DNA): TGTGCCAGCAGACTCGGCCGGGGGGGCAGGGATACGCAGTATTTT. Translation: CASRLGRGGRDTQYF.

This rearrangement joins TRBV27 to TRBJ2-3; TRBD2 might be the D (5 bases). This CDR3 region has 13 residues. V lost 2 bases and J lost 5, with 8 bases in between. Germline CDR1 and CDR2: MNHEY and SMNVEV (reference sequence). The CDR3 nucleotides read TGTGCCAGCAGTTTACTCGAGGGAGATACGCAGTATTTT. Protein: CASSLLEGDTQYF.

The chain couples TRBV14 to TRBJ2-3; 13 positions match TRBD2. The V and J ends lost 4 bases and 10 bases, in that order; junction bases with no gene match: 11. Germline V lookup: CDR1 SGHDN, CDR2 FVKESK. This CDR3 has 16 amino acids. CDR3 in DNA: TGTGCCAGCAGCCGCGGACTAGCGGGGGCCGATTCCCCGCAGTATTTT. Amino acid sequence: CASSRGLAGADSPQYF.

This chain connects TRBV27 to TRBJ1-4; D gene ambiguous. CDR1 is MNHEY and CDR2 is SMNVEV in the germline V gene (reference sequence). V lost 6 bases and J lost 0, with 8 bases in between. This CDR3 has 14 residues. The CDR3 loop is CASSGVATNEKLFF. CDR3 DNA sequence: TGTGCCAGCAGCGGGGTTGCAACTAATGAAAAACTGTTTTTT.

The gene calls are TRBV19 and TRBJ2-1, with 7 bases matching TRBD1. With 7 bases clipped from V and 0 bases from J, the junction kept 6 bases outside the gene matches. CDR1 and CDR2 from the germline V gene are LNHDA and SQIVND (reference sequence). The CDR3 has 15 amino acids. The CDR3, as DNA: TGTGCCAGTAACGAGGGGGCCAGCTCCTACAATGAGCAGTTCTTC. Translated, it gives CASNEGASSYNEQFF. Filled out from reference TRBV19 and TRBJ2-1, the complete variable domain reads DGGITQSPKYLFRKEGQNVTLSCEQNLNHDAMYWYRQDPGQGLRLIYYSQIVNDFQKGDIAEGYSVSREKKESFPLTVTSAQKNPTAFYLCASNEGASSYNEQFFGPGTRLTVL.